Given below is one TCR beta chain in context. The antigen is unknown. Only Caucasian adults living in Nashville, Tennessee served as donors. This sample was included in a study of shared clonotypes between healthy human individuals. Produced via immunoSEQ multiplex PCR; TCRdb's table is partial and in-frame only. Among 550,000 to 800,000 clones listed, approximately 79% were seen once. Study results and caveats: Only blood samples were collected, and tissue repertoires likely differ.

This sequence was found in a woman between 25 and 40 years old in good health. The sample consisted of memory CD4+ T cells sorted from blood. The subset is: CD45RA-negative fraction.

CDR3 nucleotide sequence: TGTGCCACCCAACTGGGATCGGCTAATGAAAAACTGTTTTTT. Translated, it gives CATQLGSANEKLFF. The chain joins TRBV28 to TRBJ1-4; D uncertain. This CDR3 contains 14 residues. CDR1 and CDR2 from the germline V gene are MDHEN and SYDVKM. Trimming shortened V by 10 bases and J by 3 bases, and 15 bases separated the two germline ends.